The 10 T cell receptor gamma chains presented below share a single source sample, sequenced in a study of γδ T cells in repeated Plasmodium falciparum infection. Gammadelta T cells were flow-sorted from PBMC into Vgamma9/Vdelta2+ and Vdelta2-negative populations for bulk analysis. TCRdb re-called clones from the multiplex PCR reads via CATT. The sample carries about 30,000 gamma-chain clones, 1.4% to 1.5% recorded once. Sequenced: gamma-delta T cells from blood. Receptor source: a pool of human donors (malaria-infected and uninfected, not separated).

Comment on this clone: TCRdb records a much larger clone's protein for this DNA, with a difference at residue 7 that likely arises from a read error; the protein given is the translation of the DNA. V and J are TRGV2 and TRGJP1. J lost 0 bases, V lost 2 bases, and 12 bases had no gene match. The CDR3 has 18 amino acids. Germline loops: CDR1 EGSNGY, CDR2 YDSYNSKV. CDR3 DNA sequence: TGTGCCACCTGGGACGAGCCAATGCTATATACCACTGGTTGGTTCAAGATATTT. Protein: CATWDEPMLYTTGWFKIF.

This clone was observed at least ten times. The rearrangement links TRGV4 to TRGJP2. V dropped 2 bases and J dropped 2; count of bases not matched to a gene: 8. CDR1 EGSTGY and CDR2 YDSYTSSV come from the germline V gene. This CDR3 contains 16 residues. The CDR3 sequence: CATWDVLPSSDWIKTF. The CDR3, as DNA: TGTGCCACCTGGGATGTACTCCCCAGTAGTGATTGGATCAAGACGTTT.

On this clone: Because the CDR3's place on the DNA is in doubt, the DNA is left out and the CDR3 is given as listed by TCRdb. The V gene was identified as TRGV2, while no J gene was called. The CDR3 is 35 amino acids in total, end residues counted. Germline loops: CDR1 EGSNGY, CDR2 YDSYNSKV. This CDR3 reads CASTRNNLRLILRNLIENDSGVHYCATWDENKKLF.

A remark on this clone: The translation of this DNA and the TCRdb protein of a much larger clone differ at residue 10, probably owing to a read error; the protein shown here is translated from the DNA. The V call is TRGV9, the J call TRGJ1 or TRGJ2. No J gene was available from TCRdb, and it was assigned here by a germline match of the DNA. The CDR3 contains 13 residues. CDR1 and CDR2 (germline): GITISATS, ISYDGTV (reference sequence). As DNA, the CDR3 is TGTGCCTTGTGGGAGGTGCACGATTATAGGAAACTCTTT. It yields the protein CALWEVHDYRKLF.

The sample holds a few counts of this clone. The protein that TCRdb holds for this DNA derives from a much larger clone and differs from the translated DNA at residue 13, which likely indicates a read error; the protein shown here is translated from the DNA. Here the CDR3 reads CALWEQFTELGKEIKVF. In nucleotides, the CDR3 is TGTGCCTTGTGGGAGCAATTTACAGAGTTGGGCAAAGAAATCAAGGTATTT. The V and J genes are TRGV9 and TRGJP. The J gene comes from matching the DNA to germline here; TCRdb lacks it. Looked up from germline, CDR1 is GITISATS and CDR2 is ISYDGTV (reference sequence). The CDR3 is 17 residues long.

The table lists this clone with a few counts. A single base is all that separates this from a far larger clone, so a read error is likely. This same CDR3 is encoded by further DNA sequences in the sample. J is TRGJ1 or TRGJ2 and V is TRGV9. TCRdb carries no J gene annotation; the J gene was assigned here by matching the DNA with germline. J was trimmed by 9 bases and V by 3 bases; bases with no gene match: 8. The CDR3 has 12 amino acids. The germline V gene has CDR1 GITISATS and CDR2 ISYDGTV (reference sequence). The CDR3 region is CALWEPRVKKLF. The CDR3 DNA follows: TGTGCCTTGTGGGAGCCCCGAGTTAAGAAACTCTTT.

Many counts were recorded for this clone. A single base is all that separates this from a far larger clone, so a read error is likely. In the same sample, other DNA sequences code for this CDR3. V is TRGV9 and J is TRGJP. TCRdb records no J gene; here it was assigned by comparing the DNA to germline. Germline lookup yields CDR1 GITISATS and CDR2 ISYDGTV (reference sequence). CDR3 length: 18 residues. The junction had 16 bases not matched to a gene; V was cut back by 3 bases and J by 11 bases. CDR3 sequence reads: CALWENYAGELGKKIKVF. CDR3 sequence (DNA): TGTGCCTTGTGGGAGAACTACGCGGGGGAGCTGGGCAAAAAAATCAAGGTATTT.

This clone was detected many times. A single base is all that separates this from a far larger clone, so a read error is likely. Additional DNA sequences in this sample encode the identical CDR3. The chain uses TRGV9 and TRGJP. The J gene, missing from TCRdb, was assigned here through DNA to germline matching. Germline assignment: CDR1 GITISATS and CDR2 ISYDGTV (reference sequence). V lost 0 bases and J lost 11; bases outside the gene matches: 4. This CDR3 spans 15 amino acids. The chain's CDR3 is CALWEVLLGKKIKVF. In DNA form, the CDR3 reads TGTGCCTTGTGGGAGGTGTTGCTGGGCAAAAAAATCAAGGTATTT.

This clone turned up a few times. Translating this DNA gives a protein that differs at residue 9 from the TCRdb one, which belongs to a much larger clone; a read error is likely, and the protein shown is this translation. This chain uses TRGV3 with TRGJ1 or TRGJ2. TCRdb supplies no J gene; here it was assigned by aligning the nucleotide sequence to germline. The CDR3 sequence is 18 residues long. Germline trimming cut 0 bases from V and 3 bases from J; bases unmatched to any gene: 17. CDR1 and CDR2 (germline): VTNTFY, YDVSTARD (reference sequence). The CDR3 protein is CATWDRRIGRTLYYKKLF. As DNA, the CDR3 is TGTGCCACCTGGGACAGGCGAATAGGCAGGACCCTTTATTATAAGAAACTCTTT.

In the case of this clone: A read error likely explains this, since a far larger clone differs by one base. Other DNA variants within this sample encode the same CDR3. V usage is TRGV9 and J usage is TRGJ1 or TRGJ2. TCRdb supplies no J gene; here it was assigned by aligning the nucleotide sequence to germline. The V and J ends lost 3 bases and 3 bases, in that order; junction bases with no gene match: 8. In germline, CDR1 is GITISATS, CDR2 ISYDGTV (reference sequence). The CDR3 contains 14 residues. Written as DNA, the CDR3 is TGTGCCTTGTGGGAGTCTCCAACTTATTATAAGAAACTCTTT. This codes for CALWESPTYYKKLF.